Listed below are T cell receptor beta chains from one sample, sequenced in a study of metastatic and nonmetastatic thyroid tumors. TCRdb reanalyzed the PCR reads with MiXCR. Here the sample spans roughly 48,000 clones, about 15% being singletons. Material for sequencing was blood. The receptor set was obtained from a female donor with papillary thyroid cancer or a benign thyroid nodule (not recorded which). Some clones in this sample may be carry-over from other donors' samples. CDR3s include the opening cysteine and the closing phenylalanine or tryptophan. D genes are given only for firm matches. The size entry is marked missing in some rows and otherwise reads once, few, many or a size class.

abundance	d_gene	v_gene	j_gene	CDR3nt	CDR3aa
.	.	TRBV6-1	TRBJ2-1	TGTGCCAGCAGTGAAAGTCACGATCCGCCCTACAATGAGCAGTTCTTC	CASSESHDPPYNEQFF
.	.	TRBV6-1	TRBJ2-7	TGTGCCAGCAGTCCCCGGTCCCCACCCTACGAGCAGTACTTC	CASSPRSPPYEQYF
many	.	TRBV10-3	TRBJ2-7	TGTGCCATCAGTGACTCTACAGAGGTGCAGTACTTC	CAISDSTEVQYF
many	.	TRBV30	TRBJ2-1	TGTGCCTGGAGTCATTGGGAGTACAATGAGCAGTTCTTC	CAWSHWEYNEQFF
many	TRBD1	TRBV20-1	TRBJ2-1	TGCAGTGCTAGACGTGATCCGGGACAGGGGTTTGAGCAGTTCTTC	CSARRDPGQGFEQFF
many	.	TRBV19	TRBJ1-5	TGTGCCAGTAGGAAACAGGGCCATTATAGCAATCAGCCCCAGCATTTT	CASRKQGHYSNQPQHF
many	.	TRBV20-1	TRBJ1-2	TGCAGTGCTGGACCTCCTGGCTACAGCCCCAACTATGGCTACACCTTC	CSAGPPGYSPNYGYTF
many	.	TRBV7-9	TRBJ1-4	TGTGCCAGCAGCTTAGGTGTGTGGGGATCTAATGAAAAACTGTTTTTT	CASSLGVWGSNEKLFF
many	TRBD1	TRBV27	TRBJ1-4	TGTGCCAGCAGAACAACAGGGGGATCAACTAATGAAAAACTGTTTTTT	CASRTTGGSTNEKLFF
.	.	TRBV11-2	TRBJ1-1	TGTGCCAGCAGTTTACTGTCTGGTAAAAACAATGAAGCTTTCTTT	CASSLLSGKNNEAFF
.	.	TRBV7-8	TRBJ1-1	TGTGCCAGCAGCTTTGGTCTGAACACTCAAGCTTTCTTT	CASSFGLNTQAFF
medium-sized	.	TRBV6-1	TRBJ1-6	TGTGCCAGCAGTGAAAGTCTCCCCTATAATTCACCCCTCCACTTT	CASSESLPYNSPLHF
many	.	TRBV7-3	TRBJ2-5	TGTGCCAGCAGCCCCGGACTCCAAGAGACCCAGTACTTC	CASSPGLQETQYF
few	TRBD1	TRBV2	TRBJ1-5	TGTGCCAGCAGTCAGACAGGGGGCTGCAATCAGCCCCGGCATTTT	CASSQTGGCNQPRHF
many	.	TRBV6-6	TRBJ1-2	TGTGCCAGCAGTTACGTCGCGGGGTTGACCCGAGATGGCTACACCTTC	CASSYVAGLTRDGYTF
few	.	TRBV10-1	TRBJ2-3	TGCGCCAGCAGTGGCCGACACGACCCGCCAGATACGCAGTATTTT	CASSGRHDPPDTQYF
many	.	TRBV20-1	TRBJ2-4	TGCAGTGCTATCCCCGTGGAGACGGCCAAAAACATTCAGTACTTC	CSAIPVETAKNIQYF
many	TRBD1	TRBV28	TRBJ2-1	TGTGCCAGCAGTATAAGCACCGGACAGGGGGCTTCCTACAATGAGCAGTTCTTC	CASSISTGQGASYNEQFF
.	TRBD2	TRBV24-1	TRBJ2-7	TGTGCCACCAGTTCCTGGACTAGCCGGAGGGAGGTATACGAGCAGTACTTC	CATSSWTSRREVYEQYF
many	.	TRBV18	TRBJ2-1	TGTGCCAGCTACGCGGGGAGCTCCTACAATGAGCAGTTCTTC	CASYAGSSYNEQFF
many	TRBD2	TRBV6-1	TRBJ2-1	TGTGCCAGCAGTCGGTCTACTAGCGGGGATGAGCAGTTCTTC	CASSRSTSGDEQFF
.	.	TRBV28	TRBJ2-1	TGTGCCCGCAGGCGGCCAAGCGGCTACAATGAGCAGTTCTTC	CARRRPSGYNEQFF
few	.	TRBV28	TRBJ1-1	TGTGCCAGCATGACGGAGAACACTGAAGCTTTTTTT	CASMTENTEAFF
many	TRBD2	TRBV10-3	TRBJ2-1	TGTGCCATCGGTAAACTAGCGGGAGCGGTCGATGAGCAGTTCTTC	CAIGKLAGAVDEQFF
many	.	TRBV19	TRBJ2-7	TGTGCCAGTAGTATCCGCCGGGGGGCGAGCCACGAGCAGTACTTC	CASSIRRGASHEQYF
.	.	TRBV6-5	TRBJ1-1	TGTGCCAGCAGTTACTATACGGCAGTCCATGCTTTATTT	CASSYYTAVHALF
.	.	TRBV6-1	TRBJ2-7	TGTGCCAGCAGTAGGGACACGTCCTCCTACGAGCAGTACTTC	CASSRDTSSYEQYF
.	TRBD1	TRBV20-1	TRBJ2-2	TGCAGTGCTAGAGGGATCTGGACAGGGAACGCCGGGGAGCTGTTTTTT	CSARGIWTGNAGELFF
few	TRBD1	TRBV27	TRBJ2-1	TGTGCCAGCAGTTCGGACCGGGACAGTTGGATAAATGAGCAGTTCTTC	CASSSDRDSWINEQFF
many	.	TRBV10-1	TRBJ2-3	TGCGCCAGCAGTGAACCGGGCACAGATACGCAGTACTTT	CASSEPGTDTQYF
.	.	TRBV18	TRBJ2-7	TGTGCCAGCTCAGGGAAGGAGGGCCGCTACGAGCAGTACTTC	CASSGKEGRYEQYF
many	.	TRBV20-1	TRBJ2-7	TGCAGTGCTAGGACAGGCGGTGTGCACGAGCAGTACTTC	CSARTGGVHEQYF
many	TRBD2	TRBV18	TRBJ2-1	TGTGCCAGCTCACCTCTAGCGGGAGTCTCCTACAATGAGCAGTTCTTC	CASSPLAGVSYNEQFF
.	.	TRBV6-1	TRBJ1-2	TGTGCGAGCAACTCGACAGTAGGGATCTACACCTTC	CASNSTVGIYTF
few	TRBD1	TRBV6-2/TRBV6-3	TRBJ1-6	TGTGCCAGCAGTCCAGAAGGACAGGGATTCAATTCACCCCTCCACTTT	CASSPEGQGFNSPLHF
many	.	TRBV9	TRBJ2-2	TGTGCCAGCAGCGTAGAGATACTGAACACCGGGGAGCTGTTTTTT	CASSVEILNTGELFF
.	TRBD1	TRBV6-1	TRBJ1-4	TGTGCCAGCGGGAGGGGGGACAGAATTTTTGAAAAACTGTTTTTT	CASGRGDRIFEKLFF
many	.	TRBV12-3/TRBV12-4	TRBJ1-4	TGTGCCAGCAAGCCCAGGACAACTAATGAAAAACTGTTTTTT	CASKPRTTNEKLFF
once	TRBD2	TRBV30	TRBJ2-2	TGTGCCTGGAGTGTAGCCTCCGGCTGGCGGGAGCGGGAGCTGTTTTTT	CAWSVASGWRERELFF
many	.	TRBV5-1	TRBJ2-3	TGCGCCAGCAGCTTGGCCCGGCGGTACACAGATACGCAGTATTTT	CASSLARRYTDTQYF
many	.	TRBV7-2	TRBJ2-7	TGTGCCAGCAGCTGGGGGCCCGACGAGGCGCAGTACTTC	CASSWGPDEAQYF
many	TRBD1	TRBV6-1	TRBJ1-1	TGTGCCAGCAGTGAAGTCAGGGGGACTGAAGCTTTCTTT	CASSEVRGTEAFF
.	TRBD2	TRBV6-1	TRBJ2-1	TGTGCCAGCAGTCTAGCGGGCTTCTACAATGAGCAGTTCTTC	CASSLAGFYNEQFF
many	TRBD2	TRBV9	TRBJ2-7	TGTGCCAGCAGCGACCCCTACAATCCGGGAGGCGAAAAACAGTACTTC	CASSDPYNPGGEKQYF
few	TRBD2	TRBV14	TRBJ2-5	TGTGCCAGCAGCCAAGATCTTATCGGGAGGGCCGGGGAGACCCAGTACTTC	CASSQDLIGRAGETQYF
.	.	TRBV7-6	TRBJ2-7	TGTGCCAGCAGCGAAAGGACAGTTAGCTACGAGCAGTACTTC	CASSERTVSYEQYF
medium-sized	.	TRBV12-3/TRBV12-4	TRBJ2-7	TGTGCCAGCAGTTTAGGGCATAGTAGAACCTACGAGCAGTACTTC	CASSLGHSRTYEQYF
many	TRBD1	TRBV5-1	TRBJ2-2	TGCGCCAGCAGCTTGACCGGGACAGCTCTCACCGGGGAGCTGTTTTTT	CASSLTGTALTGELFF